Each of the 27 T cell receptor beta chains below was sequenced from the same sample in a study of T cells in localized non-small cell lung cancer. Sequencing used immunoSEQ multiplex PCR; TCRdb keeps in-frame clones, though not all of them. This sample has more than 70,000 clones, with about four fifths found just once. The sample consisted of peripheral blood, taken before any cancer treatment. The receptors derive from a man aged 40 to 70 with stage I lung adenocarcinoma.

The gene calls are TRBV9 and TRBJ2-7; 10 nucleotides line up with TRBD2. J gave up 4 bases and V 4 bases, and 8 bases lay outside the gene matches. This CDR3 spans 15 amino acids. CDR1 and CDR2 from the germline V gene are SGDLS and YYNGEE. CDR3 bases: TGTGCCAGCAGCCTCGATGGTAGCGGGAGGTACGAGCAGTACTTC. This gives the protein CASSLDGSGRYEQYF.

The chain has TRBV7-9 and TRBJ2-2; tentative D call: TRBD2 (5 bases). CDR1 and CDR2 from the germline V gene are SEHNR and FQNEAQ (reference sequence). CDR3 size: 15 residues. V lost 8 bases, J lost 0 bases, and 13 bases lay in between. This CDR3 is CASVGSVANTGELFF. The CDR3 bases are TGTGCCAGCGTGGGGAGCGTTGCGAACACCGGGGAGCTGTTTTTT.

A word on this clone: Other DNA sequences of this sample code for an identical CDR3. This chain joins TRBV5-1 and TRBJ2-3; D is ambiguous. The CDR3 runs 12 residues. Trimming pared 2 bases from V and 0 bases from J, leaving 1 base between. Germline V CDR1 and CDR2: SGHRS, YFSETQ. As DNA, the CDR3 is TGCGCCAGCAGCTTTAGCACAGATACGCAGTATTTT. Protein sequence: CASSFSTDTQYF. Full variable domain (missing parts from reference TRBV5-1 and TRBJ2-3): KAGVTQTPRYLIKTRGQQVTLSCSPISGHRSVSWYQQTPGQGLQFLFEYFSETQRNKGNFPGRFSGRQFSNSRSEMNVSTLELGDSALYLCASSFSTDTQYFGPGTRLTVL.

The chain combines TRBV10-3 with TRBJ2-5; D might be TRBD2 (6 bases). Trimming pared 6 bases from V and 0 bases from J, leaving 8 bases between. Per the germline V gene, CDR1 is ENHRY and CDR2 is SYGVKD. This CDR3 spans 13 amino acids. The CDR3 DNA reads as TGTGCCATCAGCCGCGGGAACCAAGAGACCCAGTACTTC. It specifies CAISRGNQETQYF.

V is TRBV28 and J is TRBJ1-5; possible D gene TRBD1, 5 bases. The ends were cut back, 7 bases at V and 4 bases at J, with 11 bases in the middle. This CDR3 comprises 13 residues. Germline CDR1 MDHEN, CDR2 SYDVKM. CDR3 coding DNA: TGTGCCAGCACCTTGGGGCGGAATCAGCCCCAGCATTTT. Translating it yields CASTLGRNQPQHF.

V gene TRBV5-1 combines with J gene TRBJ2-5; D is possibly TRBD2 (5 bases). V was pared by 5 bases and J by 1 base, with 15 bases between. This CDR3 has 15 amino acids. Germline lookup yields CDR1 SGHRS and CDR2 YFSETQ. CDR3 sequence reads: CASSSGRLTQETQYF. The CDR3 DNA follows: TGCGCCAGCAGTTCGGGCCGACTAACCCAAGAGACCCAGTACTTC.

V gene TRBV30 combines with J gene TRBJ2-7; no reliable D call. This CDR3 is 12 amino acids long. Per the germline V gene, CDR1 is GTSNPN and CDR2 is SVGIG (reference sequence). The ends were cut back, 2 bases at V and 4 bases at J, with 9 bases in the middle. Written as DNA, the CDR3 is TGTGCCTGGAGTACGGAGAGATACGAGCAGTACTTC. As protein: CAWSTERYEQYF.

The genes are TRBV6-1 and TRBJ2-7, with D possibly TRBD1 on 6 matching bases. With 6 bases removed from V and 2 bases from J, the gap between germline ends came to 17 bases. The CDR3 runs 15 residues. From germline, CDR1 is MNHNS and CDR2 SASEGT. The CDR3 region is CASRYARDTTYEQYF. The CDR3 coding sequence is TGTGCCAGCAGGTACGCCCGGGACACCACCTACGAGCAGTACTTC.

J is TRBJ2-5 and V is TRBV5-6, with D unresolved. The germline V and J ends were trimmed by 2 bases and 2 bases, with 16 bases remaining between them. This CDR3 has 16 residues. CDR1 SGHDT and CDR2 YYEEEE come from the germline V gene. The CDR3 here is CASSFQMYLEQETQYF. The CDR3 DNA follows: TGTGCCAGCAGCTTTCAGATGTACTTGGAACAAGAGACCCAGTACTTC.

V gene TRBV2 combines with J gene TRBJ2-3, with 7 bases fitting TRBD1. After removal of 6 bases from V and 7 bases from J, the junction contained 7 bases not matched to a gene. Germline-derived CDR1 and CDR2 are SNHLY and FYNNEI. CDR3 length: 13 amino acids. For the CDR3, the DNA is TGTGCCAGCAGAGACGACAGGGCTCATACGCAGTATTTT. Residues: CASRDDRAHTQYF.

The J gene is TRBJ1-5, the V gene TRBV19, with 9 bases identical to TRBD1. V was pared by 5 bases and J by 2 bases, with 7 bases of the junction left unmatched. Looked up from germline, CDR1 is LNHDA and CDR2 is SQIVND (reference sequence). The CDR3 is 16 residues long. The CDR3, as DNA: TGTGCCAGTAGTTCCCAGGACAGGGGAGGCAATCAGCCCCAGCATTTT. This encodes CASSSQDRGGNQPQHF.

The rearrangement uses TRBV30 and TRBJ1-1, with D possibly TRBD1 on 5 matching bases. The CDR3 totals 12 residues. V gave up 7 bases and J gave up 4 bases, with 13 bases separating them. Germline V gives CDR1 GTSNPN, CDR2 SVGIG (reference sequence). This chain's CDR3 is CAFQGLATEAFF. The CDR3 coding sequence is TGTGCCTTTCAGGGTTTGGCCACTGAAGCTTTCTTT.

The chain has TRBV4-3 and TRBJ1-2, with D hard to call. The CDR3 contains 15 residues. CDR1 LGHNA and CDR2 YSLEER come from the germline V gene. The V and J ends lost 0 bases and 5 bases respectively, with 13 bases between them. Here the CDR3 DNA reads TGCGCCAGCAGCCAAGATCTGGTGGGCCGTTATGGCTACACCTTC. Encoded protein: CASSQDLVGRYGYTF.

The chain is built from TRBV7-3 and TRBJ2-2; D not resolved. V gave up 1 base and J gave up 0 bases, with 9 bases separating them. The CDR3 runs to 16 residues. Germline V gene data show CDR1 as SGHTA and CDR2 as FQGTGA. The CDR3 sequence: CASSLSSRSNTGELFF. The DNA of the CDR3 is TGTGCCAGCAGCTTAAGTAGCCGTTCGAACACCGGGGAGCTGTTTTTT.

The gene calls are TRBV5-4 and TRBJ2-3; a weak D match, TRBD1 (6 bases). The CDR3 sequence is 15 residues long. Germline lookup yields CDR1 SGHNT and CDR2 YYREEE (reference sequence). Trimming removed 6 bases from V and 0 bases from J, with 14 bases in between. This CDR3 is CASTPQGISTDTQYF. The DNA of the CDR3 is TGTGCCAGCACACCCCAGGGGATTAGCACAGATACGCAGTATTTT.

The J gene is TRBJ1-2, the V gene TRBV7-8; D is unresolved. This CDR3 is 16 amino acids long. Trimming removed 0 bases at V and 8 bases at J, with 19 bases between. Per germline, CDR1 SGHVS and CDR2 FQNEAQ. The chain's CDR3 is CASSLAIRGAEGGYTF. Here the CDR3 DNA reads TGTGCCAGCAGCTTAGCGATTCGAGGTGCTGAAGGCGGCTACACCTTC.

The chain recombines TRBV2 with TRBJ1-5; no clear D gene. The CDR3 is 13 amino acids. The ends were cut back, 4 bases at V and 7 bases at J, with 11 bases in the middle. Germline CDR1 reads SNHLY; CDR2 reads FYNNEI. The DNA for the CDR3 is TGTGCCAGCAGTGTCGAGGTCATGCAGCCCCAGCATTTT. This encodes CASSVEVMQPQHF.

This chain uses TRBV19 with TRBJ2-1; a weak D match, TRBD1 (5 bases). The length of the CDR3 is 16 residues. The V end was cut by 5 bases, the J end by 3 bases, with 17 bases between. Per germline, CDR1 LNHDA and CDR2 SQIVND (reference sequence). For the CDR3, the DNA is TGTGCCAGTAGTCCTCCAGGGTTCCAGCGCTACAATGAGCAGTTCTTC. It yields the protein CASSPPGFQRYNEQFF.

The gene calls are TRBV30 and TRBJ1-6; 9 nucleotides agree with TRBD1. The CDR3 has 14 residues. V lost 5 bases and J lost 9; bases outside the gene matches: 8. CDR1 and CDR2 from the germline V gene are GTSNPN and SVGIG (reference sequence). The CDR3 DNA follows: TGTGCCTGGGCCCGGGACAGGGTTTTTTCACCCCTCCACTTT. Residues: CAWARDRVFSPLHF.

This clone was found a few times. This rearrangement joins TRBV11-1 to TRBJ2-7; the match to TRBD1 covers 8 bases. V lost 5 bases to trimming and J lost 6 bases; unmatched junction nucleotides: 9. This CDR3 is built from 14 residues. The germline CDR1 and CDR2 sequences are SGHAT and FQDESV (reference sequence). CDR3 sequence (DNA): TGTGCCAGCAGCGACATTGACAGGGGCGGCGAGCAGTACTTC. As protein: CASSDIDRGGEQYF.

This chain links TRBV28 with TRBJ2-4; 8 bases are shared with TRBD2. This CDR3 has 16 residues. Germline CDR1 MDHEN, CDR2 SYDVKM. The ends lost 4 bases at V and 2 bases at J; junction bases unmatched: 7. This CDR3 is CASSYGRGRSKNIQYF. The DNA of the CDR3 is TGTGCCAGCAGTTATGGGCGCGGGAGGTCCAAAAACATTCAGTACTTC.

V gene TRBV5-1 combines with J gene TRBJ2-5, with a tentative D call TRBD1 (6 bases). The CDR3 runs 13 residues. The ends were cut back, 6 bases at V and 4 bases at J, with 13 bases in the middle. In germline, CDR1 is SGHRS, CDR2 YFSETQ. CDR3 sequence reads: CASNRERGETQYF. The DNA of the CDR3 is TGCGCCAGCAACAGGGAACGCGGAGAGACCCAGTACTTC.

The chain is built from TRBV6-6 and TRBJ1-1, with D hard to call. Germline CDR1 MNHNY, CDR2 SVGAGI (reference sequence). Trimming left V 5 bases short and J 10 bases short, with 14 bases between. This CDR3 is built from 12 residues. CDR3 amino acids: CASSGGLPGAFF. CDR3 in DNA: TGTGCCAGCAGTGGAGGGCTCCCTGGAGCTTTCTTT.

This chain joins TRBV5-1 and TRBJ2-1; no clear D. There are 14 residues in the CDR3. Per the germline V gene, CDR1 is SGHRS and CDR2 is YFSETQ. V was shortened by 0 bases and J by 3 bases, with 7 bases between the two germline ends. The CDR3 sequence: CASSLDWLYNEQFF. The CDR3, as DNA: TGCGCCAGCAGCTTGGATTGGCTCTACAATGAGCAGTTCTTC.

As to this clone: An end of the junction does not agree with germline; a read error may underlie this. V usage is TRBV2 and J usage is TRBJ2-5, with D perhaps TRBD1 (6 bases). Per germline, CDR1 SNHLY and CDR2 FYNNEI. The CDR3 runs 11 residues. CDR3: CASINEGEEDF. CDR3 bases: TGTGCCAGCATTAATGAGGGGGAAGAGGACTTC.

The CDR3: CASSEGQFYNEQFF. Here the CDR3 DNA reads TGCGCCAGCAGCGAGGGACAGTTCTACAATGAGCAGTTCTTC. The chain has TRBV5-1 and TRBJ2-1; 7 bases line up with TRBD1. The J segment lost 3 bases and the V segment lost 4 bases, leaving 4 bases of the junction unmatched. From germline, CDR1 is SGHRS and CDR2 YFSETQ. This CDR3 contains 14 residues.

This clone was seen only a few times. Here the CDR3 reads CASSPGTGGSDDTEAFF. Here the CDR3 DNA reads TGTGCCAGCAGTCCCGGGACAGGGGGCTCGGATGACACTGAAGCTTTCTTT. The chain carries TRBV5-4 and TRBJ1-1; 12 bases map to TRBD1. J lost 3 bases, V lost 5 bases, and 11 bases had no gene match. Germline CDR1 SGHNT, CDR2 YYREEE (reference sequence). The length of the CDR3 is 17 residues.